This is a list of T cell receptor beta chains from one sample in a study of T cell responses to AZD1222 COVID-19 vaccine. The assay was immunoSEQ multiplex PCR, and TCRdb's table has in-frame clones only and misses some. This table holds about 160,000 clones, about 88% found once. Sequencing was performed on peripheral blood, taken on day 0 of AZD1222 vaccination. Receptor source: an adult in good health. Each CDR3 is given with its conserved first and last residue. Each record gives: clone size, D gene, J gene, V gene, CDR3 DNA, CDR3 protein. D genes are given only for firm matches. Some rows mark clone size as missing; the rest say once, few, many or name a class of expanded clone.

>-|-|TRBJ2-2|TRBV5-1
TGCGCCAGCAGCTCGGCAGCTCTGGGTACCGGGGAGCTGTTTTTT
CASSSAALGTGELFF
>-|TRBD1|TRBJ1-1|TRBV5-1
TGCGCCAGCAGCTTAAGACAGGGGAGGAACACTGAAGCTTTCTTT
CASSLRQGRNTEAFF
>many|TRBD2|TRBJ2-7|TRBV11-2
TGTGCCAGCAGACCCAACGGGACTAGCTCTTTCCACGAGCAGTACTTC
CASRPNGTSSFHEQYF
>-|TRBD1|TRBJ1-5|TRBV7-8
TGTGCCAGCAGCTCGGGACAGGCGATATATCAGCCCCAGCATTTT
CASSSGQAIYQPQHF
>once|TRBD1|TRBJ2-7|TRBV9
TGTGCCAGCAGCCCGGGCCCCGGACAGGGAACCTACGAGCAGTACTTC
CASSPGPGQGTYEQYF
>once|TRBD1|TRBJ1-4|TRBV9
TGTGCCAGCAGCTTAGGACAGGGCTTACGGGAAAAACTGTTTTTT
CASSLGQGLREKLFF
>-|-|TRBJ2-6|TRBV5-1
TGCGCCAGCCAACACGGGAGTTCAGGGGCCAACGTCCTGACTTTC
CASQHGSSGANVLTF
>-|TRBD1|TRBJ1-2|TRBV13
TGTGCCAGCAGCGCCCGGGACAGGGTCCGTGGCTACACCTTC
CASSARDRVRGYTF
>few|-|TRBJ1-4|TRBV5-1
TGCGCCAGCAGCCGGGGGGAAACTAATGAAAAACTGTTTTTT
CASSRGETNEKLFF
>-|-|TRBJ1-5|TRBV7-2
TGTGCCAGCAGCTTAGATAATCAGCCCCAGCATTTT
CASSLDNQPQHF
>-|-|TRBJ1-2|TRBV7-9
TGTGCCAGCAGCTTATCACAGGGACCCTATGGCTACACCTTC
CASSLSQGPYGYTF
>-|-|TRBJ2-3|TRBV15
TGTGCCACCAGCAGAGCGAAACTGGGGGATACGCAGTATTTT
CATSRAKLGDTQYF
>-|TRBD1|TRBJ2-7|TRBV7-2
TGTGCCAGCAGCTTAGACAGGGGGCTTACCTACGAGCAGTACTTC
CASSLDRGLTYEQYF